This entry features one T cell receptor (beta chain) sequence. Generated by immunoSEQ multiplex PCR, the TCRdb table keeps only in-frame clones and is missing some. In the table there are approximately 27,000 clones, roughly 77% of which are singletons. The data were taken from a study of T cell repertoires in ileal Crohn's disease. V lost 2 bases, J lost 3 bases, and 5 bases stayed unmatched. There are 15 residues in the CDR3. Per germline, CDR1 LNHDA and CDR2 SQIVND (reference sequence). The clonotype was recovered from an adult with Crohn's disease. The sequenced sample consisted of ileal tissue. The chain links TRBV19 to TRBJ2-3; TRBD2 matches 7 bases. The CDR3 is CASSISLAATDTQYF. The DNA of the CDR3 is TGTGCCAGTAGTATAAGCCTAGCGGCGACAGATACGCAGTATTTT.